One and the same sample provided the 28 T cell receptor beta chains below, sequenced in a study of OX40 agonist ivuxolimab in advanced cancers. Libraries were made using the immunoSEQ multiplex PCR assay. TCRdb obtained this table from immuneACCESS and retained in-frame rearrangements with V and J assigned. These tables miss some clones; where compared with another copy, unresolved V genes account for less than half of the shortfall, and the remainder is unexplained. In all, the sample holds tens of thousands of clones, and roughly nine tenths of those were seen once. 4% to 4.5% of the sample is held by the ten biggest clonotypes. The material was CD4+ or CD8+ T cells sorted from blood, obtained in a trial of the OX40 agonist ivuxolimab. The receptors derive from an adult with an advanced solid tumor such as melanoma, head and neck, liver or kidney cancer.

The rearrangement joins TRBV5-1 to TRBJ1-2, with 7 nucleotides matching TRBD1. Germline CDR1 and CDR2: SGHRS and YFSETQ. CDR3 length equals 14 residues. V was pared by 5 bases and J by 5 bases, with 9 bases of the junction left unmatched. CDR3 in DNA: TGCGCCAGCAGTCAACCGGGACAGCTATATGGCTACACCTTC. Translating gives CASSQPGQLYGYTF.

In the case of this clone: At one boundary the junction diverges from the germline segment, which might be a read error. The rearrangement joins TRBV19 to TRBJ1-1; no clear D. The CDR3 totals 19 residues. From germline, CDR1 is LNHDA and CDR2 SQIVND (reference sequence). This CDR3 is CASSISSFGSSLANNEAFF. In nucleotides, the CDR3 is TGTGCCAGTAGTATTTCATCCTTCGGGAGCAGCCTGGCGAACAATGAAGCTTTCTTT. The full variable domain, completed using reference TRBV19 and TRBJ1-1, is DGGITQSPKYLFRKEGQNVTLSCEQNLNHDAMYWYRQDPGQGLRLIYYSQIVNDFQKGDIAEGYSVSREKKESFPLTVTSAQKNPTAFYLCASSISSFGSSLANNEAFFGQGTRLTVV.

The genes are TRBV7-9 and TRBJ1-1, with 8 bases matching TRBD1. This CDR3 spans 15 amino acids. The germline CDR1 and CDR2 sequences are SEHNR and FQNEAQ (reference sequence). V lost 4 bases and J lost 3; bases outside the gene matches: 7. CDR3 region: CASSSRETGDTEAFF. CDR3 in DNA: TGTGCCAGCAGCTCCCGAGAGACAGGGGACACTGAAGCTTTCTTT.

The sample holds a few counts of this clone. The rearrangement links TRBV2 to TRBJ2-4; a possible D gene is TRBD2 (6 bases). With 1 base removed from V and 7 bases from J, the gap between germline ends came to 8 bases. This CDR3 is built from 13 residues. Germline V gene lookup returns CDR1 SNHLY and CDR2 FYNNEI. The CDR3 region is CASSEGRENIQYF. The CDR3 region has the DNA TGTGCCAGCAGTGAAGGGAGGGAGAACATTCAGTACTTC.

J is TRBJ1-2 and V is TRBV18; D ambiguous. The germline V gene encodes CDR1 KGHSH and CDR2 LQKENI. This CDR3 spans 13 amino acids. Trimming took off 3 bases at V and 4 bases at J, with 9 bases between the two ends. Here the CDR3 DNA reads TGTGCCAGCTCACCCGACCCGGGCTATGGCTACACCTTC. Protein sequence: CASSPDPGYGYTF. Complete variable domain (other parts from reference TRBV18 and TRBJ1-2): NAGVMQNPRHLVRRRGQEARLRCSPMKGHSHVYWYRQLPEEGLKFMVYLQKENIIDESGMPKERFSAEFPKEGPSILRIQQVVRGDSAAYFCASSPDPGYGYTFGSGTRLTVV.

V and J are TRBV28 and TRBJ1-1; D is uncertain. CDR3 size: 11 residues. The V end was cut by 8 bases, the J end by 1 base, with 5 bases between. Germline values: CDR1 MDHEN, CDR2 SYDVKM. The CDR3 reads CASHENTEAFF. The CDR3 DNA reads as TGTGCCAGCCACGAGAACACTGAAGCTTTCTTT.

This chain joins TRBV5-6 and TRBJ1-1, with D unresolved. The CDR3 is made up of 13 amino acids. V gave up 2 bases and J gave up 4 bases, with 9 bases separating them. Germline CDR1 is SGHDT and CDR2 is YYEEEE. CDR3 nucleotide sequence: TGTGCCAGCAGCTTCATCGGGCCCACTGAAGCTTTCTTT. Translated, it gives CASSFIGPTEAFF.

The V and J genes are TRBV19 and TRBJ1-5, with TRBD1 matching over 7 bases. The CDR3 contains 15 residues. Losses at the gene ends were 8 bases for V and 0 bases for J; bases not matched to a gene: 7. Looked up from germline, CDR1 is LNHDA and CDR2 is SQIVND (reference sequence). The CDR3 DNA reads TGTGCCAGTGCGAAGACAGGGCCTAGCAATCAGCCCCAGCATTTT. Amino acid sequence: CASAKTGPSNQPQHF.

This clone was seen a single time. The gene calls are TRBV5-5 and TRBJ2-2; possibly TRBD1 or TRBD2 for D (6 bases each). Trimming cost V 3 bases and J 1 base, with 13 bases left between them. This CDR3 is built from 16 residues. Germline lookup yields CDR1 SGHKS and CDR2 YYEKEE (reference sequence). The CDR3 coding sequence is TGTGCCAGCAGCTCCCAGGGGAGGTGGAACACCGGGGAGCTGTTTTTT. Translating gives CASSSQGRWNTGELFF.

The chain recombines TRBV19 with TRBJ2-1; D is unresolved. Trimming pared 3 bases from V and 8 bases from J, leaving 11 bases between. Germline CDR1 LNHDA, CDR2 SQIVND (reference sequence). The CDR3 spans 13 residues. CDR3 sequence: CASSIKVIDEQFF. The CDR3 nucleotides read TGTGCCAGTAGTATTAAAGTAATCGATGAGCAGTTCTTC.

This clone has a single count. The chain's CDR3 is CASSLNYRGNQPQHF. In DNA, the CDR3 is TGTGCCAGCAGTCTTAATTACAGGGGGAATCAGCCCCAGCATTTT. The rearrangement joins TRBV28 to TRBJ1-5, with 8 bases aligning to TRBD1. The germline CDR1 and CDR2 sequences are MDHEN and SYDVKM. J gave up 4 bases and V 5 bases, and 7 bases lay outside the gene matches. This CDR3 is 15 amino acids long.

The chain recombines TRBV9 with TRBJ2-6, with D uncertain. Germline assignment: CDR1 SGDLS and CDR2 YYNGEE. The CDR3 is 17 residues long. Trimming removed 0 bases at V and 4 bases at J, with 14 bases between. DNA of the CDR3: TGTGCCAGCAGCGTAGGGCAAGCTGGCTCCGGGGCCAACGTCCTGACTTTC. It codes for CASSVGQAGSGANVLTF.

There are a few counts of this clone. This chain connects TRBV6-6 to TRBJ2-7; 7 bases are shared with TRBD2. Germline V CDR1 and CDR2: MNHNY, SVGAGI (reference sequence). With V trimmed by 0 bases and J by 8 bases, 7 bases remained unmatched. This CDR3 is 14 amino acids long. The CDR3 region is CASSYSTQAGKQYF. For the CDR3, the DNA is TGTGCCAGCAGTTACTCTACGCAAGCGGGAAAGCAGTACTTC.

J is TRBJ1-2 and V is TRBV11-2; weak D call: TRBD1 (5 bases). CDR3 size: 13 residues. CDR1 is SGHAT and CDR2 is FQNNGV in the germline V gene. The ends were cut back, 1 base at V and 6 bases at J, with 9 bases in the middle. CDR3 residues: CASSLGQGNGYTF. In nucleotides, the CDR3 is TGTGCCAGCAGCTTAGGTCAGGGTAATGGCTACACCTTC.

The chain joins TRBV10-3 to TRBJ2-5; 11 nucleotides align to TRBD2. The last part of the DNA fits TRBJ2-7 better; the J call may be wrong. The CDR3 spans 14 residues. Looked up from germline, CDR1 is ENHRY and CDR2 is SYGVKD. The DNA for the CDR3 is TGTGCCATCAGTTTACTAGCGGGAGCCTACGAGCAGTACTTC. Amino acid sequence: CAISLLAGAYEQYF.

The rearrangement uses TRBV7-9 and TRBJ2-3, with 14 bases aligning to TRBD2. Germline lookup yields CDR1 SEHNR and CDR2 FQNEAQ (reference sequence). V lost 5 bases, J lost 2 bases, and 12 bases stayed unmatched. The CDR3 consists of 19 residues. CDR3 sequence reads: CASSPGTSGSSLITDTQYF. The DNA of the CDR3 is TGTGCCAGCAGCCCCGGGACTAGCGGGAGTTCGCTAATCACAGATACGCAGTATTTT. The entire variable domain, with the rest obtained from reference TRBV7-9 and TRBJ2-3, is as follows: DTGVSQNPRHKITKRGQNVTFRCDPISEHNRLYWYRQTLGQGPEFLTYFQNEAQLEKSRLLSDRFSAERPKGSFSTLEIQRTEQGDSAMYLCASSPGTSGSSLITDTQYFGPGTRLTVL.

This sequence joins TRBV9 and TRBJ2-1; TRBD1 matches 8 bases. CDR3 length: 14 amino acids. Germline CDR1 and CDR2: SGDLS and YYNGEE. The trim removed 2 bases at V and 4 bases at J, leaving 2 bases unmatched. The CDR3 nucleotides are TGTGCCAGCAGCGTTCAGGGGGCATACAATGAGCAGTTCTTC. It encodes CASSVQGAYNEQFF.

The chain links TRBV6-6 to TRBJ1-2; D remains unclear. Deletions cut 2 bases from V and 6 bases from J, with 10 bases between. Germline CDR1 is MNHNY and CDR2 is SVGAGI (reference sequence). This CDR3 has 13 residues. CDR3 nucleotide sequence: TGTGCCAGCAGTTACGCCGGGAACAATGGCTACACCTTC. Translating gives CASSYAGNNGYTF.

The genes are TRBV11-2 and TRBJ2-2; 7 nucleotides agree with TRBD1. Germline CDR1 is SGHAT and CDR2 is FQNNGV. This CDR3 is built from 15 residues. The J segment lost 7 bases and the V segment lost 5 bases, leaving 10 bases of the junction unmatched. DNA of the CDR3: TGTGCCAGCAGCCTGGGCAGGGGGATGCGCGGGGAGCTGTTTTTT. This sequence encodes CASSLGRGMRGELFF.

This clone appeared a single time. The V gene is TRBV6-5, the J gene TRBJ1-1; D is perhaps TRBD1 (5 bases). CDR1 and CDR2 from the germline V gene are MNHEY and SVGAGI. V lost 5 bases to trimming and J lost 1 base, with 5 bases between them. The CDR3 extends over 12 amino acids. CDR3 loop: CASSTGNTEAFF. CDR3 in DNA: TGTGCCAGCAGTACAGGGAACACTGAAGCTTTCTTT.

This clone was counted only a few times. The junction departs from germline at one end; a sequencing error may be responsible. This sample includes further DNA sequences coding for the same CDR3. The J gene is TRBJ1-1, the V gene TRBV6-5; no clear D gene. Germline-derived CDR1 and CDR2 are MNHEY and SVGAGI. CDR3 length: 13 residues. This chain's CDR3 is CASSPRGDTEAFF. The CDR3 coding sequence is TGCGCCAGCAGTCCACGGGGTGACACTGAAGCTTTCTTT.

V and J are TRBV10-3 and TRBJ1-2; a weak D match, TRBD1 (6 bases). The CDR3 is 14 amino acids. Looked up from germline, CDR1 is ENHRY and CDR2 is SYGVKD. V lost 5 bases, J lost 1 base, and 11 bases lay in between. The CDR3 region has the DNA TGTGCCATCAGTCCCGGGACACTTAACTATGGCTACACCTTC. Protein sequence: CAISPGTLNYGYTF.

The V call is TRBV18, the J call TRBJ2-7, with TRBD2 matching over 9 bases. Unmatched junction bases numbered 6, after V lost 2 bases and J lost 1 base. Germline lookup yields CDR1 KGHSH and CDR2 LQKENI. CDR3 length: 16 amino acids. The CDR3, as DNA: TGTGCCAGCTCACCATCGCTCGCGGGAGGGTCCTACGAGCAGTACTTC. Translation: CASSPSLAGGSYEQYF. Full variable domain (rest looked up from reference TRBV18 and TRBJ2-7): NAGVMQNPRHLVRRRGQEARLRCSPMKGHSHVYWYRQLPEEGLKFMVYLQKENIIDESGMPKERFSAEFPKEGPSILRIQQVVRGDSAAYFCASSPSLAGGSYEQYFGPGTRLTVT.

The chain has TRBV7-2 and TRBJ2-2; D is unclear. The V gene lost 6 bases and the J gene lost 1 base, with 3 bases spanning the gap. This CDR3 comprises 12 residues. The germline V gene encodes CDR1 SGHTA and CDR2 FQGNSA. The CDR3 nucleotides are TGTGCCAGCAGGTTGAACACCGGGGAGCTGTTTTTT. This gives the protein CASRLNTGELFF.

V usage is TRBV10-3 and J usage is TRBJ2-6; 9 bases line up with TRBD2. The germline gives CDR1 ENHRY, CDR2 SYGVKD. V lost 2 bases to trimming and J lost 9 bases; unmatched junction nucleotides: 8. The CDR3 extends over 16 amino acids. CDR3 loop: CAISEDPSGIRNVLTF. The DNA of the CDR3 is TGTGCCATCAGTGAGGACCCTAGCGGGATCCGCAACGTCCTGACTTTC.

This clone was recorded a few times. The V and J genes are TRBV28 and TRBJ2-2; tentatively, D is TRBD2 (6 bases). Trimming shortened V by 2 bases and J by 6 bases, and 16 bases separated the two germline ends. This CDR3 contains 16 residues. Germline V gene sequence: CDR1 MDHEN, CDR2 SYDVKM. CDR3 loop: CASSLGGSPAAGELFF. The CDR3 nucleotides read TGTGCCAGCAGTTTAGGGGGGAGCCCAGCCGCCGGGGAGCTGTTTTTT.

This rearrangement joins TRBV2 to TRBJ2-1; 7 nucleotides align to TRBD2. CDR3 size: 15 residues. V trimming: 6 bases; J trimming: 8 bases; junction bases outside the gene matches: 13. Germline V gene sequence: CDR1 SNHLY, CDR2 FYNNEI. CDR3 nucleotides: TGTGCCAGCAGGGGTTCTCGCGGGAGTTTCTATGAGCAGTTCTTC. Translation gives CASRGSRGSFYEQFF.

The rearrangement joins TRBV5-6 to TRBJ1-2, with D possibly matching TRBD1 (5 bases). Between the trimmed V and J ends, which lost 1 base and 2 bases, there was a span of 6 bases. The length of the CDR3 is 13 residues. Germline CDR1 SGHDT, CDR2 YYEEEE. CDR3 amino acids: CASSLQGNYGYTF. The CDR3 DNA follows: TGTGCCAGCAGCTTGCAGGGCAACTATGGCTACACCTTC.